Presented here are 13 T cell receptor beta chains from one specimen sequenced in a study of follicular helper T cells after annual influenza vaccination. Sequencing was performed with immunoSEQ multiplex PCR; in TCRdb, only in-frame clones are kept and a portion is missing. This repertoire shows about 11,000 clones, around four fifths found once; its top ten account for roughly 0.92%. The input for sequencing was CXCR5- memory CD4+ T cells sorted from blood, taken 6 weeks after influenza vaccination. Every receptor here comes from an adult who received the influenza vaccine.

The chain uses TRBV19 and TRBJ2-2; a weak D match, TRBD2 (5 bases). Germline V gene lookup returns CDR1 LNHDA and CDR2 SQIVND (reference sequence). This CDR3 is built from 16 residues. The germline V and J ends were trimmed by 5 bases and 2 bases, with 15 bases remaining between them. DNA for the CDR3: TGTGCCAGTAGTTTGGACTGGACGGGAAACACCGGGGAGCTGTTTTTT. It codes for CASSLDWTGNTGELFF.

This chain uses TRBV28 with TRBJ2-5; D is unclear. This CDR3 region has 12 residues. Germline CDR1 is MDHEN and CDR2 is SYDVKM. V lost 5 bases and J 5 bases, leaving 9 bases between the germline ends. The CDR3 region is CASSPLVETQYF. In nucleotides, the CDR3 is TGTGCCAGCAGTCCCCTGGTTGAGACCCAGTACTTC.

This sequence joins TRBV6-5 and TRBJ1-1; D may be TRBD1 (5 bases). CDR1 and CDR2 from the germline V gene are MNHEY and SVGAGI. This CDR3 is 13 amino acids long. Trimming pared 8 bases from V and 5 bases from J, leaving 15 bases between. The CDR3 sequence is CASVERGGTEAFF. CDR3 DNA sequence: TGTGCCAGCGTTGAGAGGGGAGGAACTGAAGCTTTCTTT.

The CDR3 bases are TGTGCCTGGAGTACGCGCGCCCAGGGGGCGCGAGGAGATACGCAGTATTTT. Protein: CAWSTRAQGARGDTQYF. The chain couples TRBV30 to TRBJ2-3; 8 nucleotides match TRBD1. The CDR3 is 17 amino acids. The junction had 15 bases not matched to a gene; V was cut back by 2 bases and J by 5 bases. Per the germline V gene, CDR1 is GTSNPN and CDR2 is SVGIG (reference sequence).

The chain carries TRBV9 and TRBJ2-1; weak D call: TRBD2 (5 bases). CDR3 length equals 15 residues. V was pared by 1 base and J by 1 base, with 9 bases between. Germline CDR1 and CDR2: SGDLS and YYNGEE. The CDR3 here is CASSVLSGSYNEQFF. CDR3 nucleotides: TGTGCCAGCAGCGTACTGAGCGGTTCCTACAATGAGCAGTTCTTC. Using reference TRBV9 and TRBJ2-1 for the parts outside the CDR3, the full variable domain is DSGVTQTPKHLITATGQRVTLRCSPRSGDLSVYWYQQSLDQGLQFLIQYYNGEERAKGNILERFSAQQFPDLHSELNLSSLELGDSALYFCASSVLSGSYNEQFFGPGTRLTVL.

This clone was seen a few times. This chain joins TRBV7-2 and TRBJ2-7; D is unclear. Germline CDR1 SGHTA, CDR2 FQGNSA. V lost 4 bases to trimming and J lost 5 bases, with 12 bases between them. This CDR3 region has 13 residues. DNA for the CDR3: TGTGCCAGCAGCTCCAGTCTCGTGGACGAGCAGTACTTC. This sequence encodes CASSSSLVDEQYF. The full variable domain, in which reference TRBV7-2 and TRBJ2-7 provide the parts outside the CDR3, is GAGVSQSPSNKVTEKGKDVELRCDPISGHTALYWYRQSLGQGLEFLIYFQGNSAPDKSGLPSDRFSAERTGGSVSTLTIQRTQQEDSAVYLCASSSSLVDEQYFGPGTRLTVT.

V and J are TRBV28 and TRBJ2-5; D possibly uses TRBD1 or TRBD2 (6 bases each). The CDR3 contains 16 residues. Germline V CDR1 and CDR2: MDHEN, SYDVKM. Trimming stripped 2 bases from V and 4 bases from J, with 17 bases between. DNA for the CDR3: TGTGCCAGCAGTTTACTCTTGGGGGCGGGACTAGAGACCCAGTACTTC. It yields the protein CASSLLLGAGLETQYF.

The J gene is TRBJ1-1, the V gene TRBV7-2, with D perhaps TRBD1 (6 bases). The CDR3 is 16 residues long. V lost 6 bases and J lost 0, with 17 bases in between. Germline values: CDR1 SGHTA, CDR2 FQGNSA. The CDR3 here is CASSRGQSHLNTEAFF. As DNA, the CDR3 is TGTGCCAGCAGTCGTGGACAGAGCCATTTGAACACTGAAGCTTTCTTT.

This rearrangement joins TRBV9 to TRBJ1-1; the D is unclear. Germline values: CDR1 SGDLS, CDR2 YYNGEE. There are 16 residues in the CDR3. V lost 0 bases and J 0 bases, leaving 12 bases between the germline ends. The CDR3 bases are TGTGCCAGCAGCGTAGTGCGGGCGGGGATGAACACTGAAGCTTTCTTT. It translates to CASSVVRAGMNTEAFF. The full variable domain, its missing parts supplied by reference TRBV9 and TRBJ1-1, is DSGVTQTPKHLITATGQRVTLRCSPRSGDLSVYWYQQSLDQGLQFLIQYYNGEERAKGNILERFSAQQFPDLHSELNLSSLELGDSALYFCASSVVRAGMNTEAFFGQGTRLTVV.

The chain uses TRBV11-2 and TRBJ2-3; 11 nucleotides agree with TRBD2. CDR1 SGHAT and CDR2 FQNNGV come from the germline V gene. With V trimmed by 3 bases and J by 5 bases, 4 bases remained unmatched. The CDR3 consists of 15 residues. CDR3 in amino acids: CASSFSGGGRDTQYF. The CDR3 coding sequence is TGTGCCAGCAGCTTTAGCGGGGGGGGACGAGATACGCAGTATTTT.

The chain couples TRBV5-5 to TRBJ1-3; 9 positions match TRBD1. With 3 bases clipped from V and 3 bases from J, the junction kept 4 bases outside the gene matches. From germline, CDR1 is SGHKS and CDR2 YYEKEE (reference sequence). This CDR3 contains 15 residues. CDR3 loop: CASSWTGVHGNTIYF. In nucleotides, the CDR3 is TGTGCCAGCAGCTGGACAGGGGTGCATGGAAACACCATATATTTT.

The CDR3: CASLIGGGQGTDTQYF. DNA of the CDR3: TGTGCCAGCTTGATCGGAGGGGGACAGGGCACAGATACGCAGTATTTT. This chain connects TRBV28 to TRBJ2-3; 8 bases line up with TRBD1. The CDR3 is 16 amino acids. Germline CDR1 and CDR2: MDHEN and SYDVKM. The ends lost 8 bases at V and 1 base at J; junction bases unmatched: 11.

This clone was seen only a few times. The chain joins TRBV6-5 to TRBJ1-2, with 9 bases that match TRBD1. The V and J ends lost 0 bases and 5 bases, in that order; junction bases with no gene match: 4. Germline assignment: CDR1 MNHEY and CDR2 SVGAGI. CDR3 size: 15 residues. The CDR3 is CASSYSRQGGYGYTF. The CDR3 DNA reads TGTGCCAGCAGTTACTCCCGACAGGGGGGATATGGCTACACCTTC.